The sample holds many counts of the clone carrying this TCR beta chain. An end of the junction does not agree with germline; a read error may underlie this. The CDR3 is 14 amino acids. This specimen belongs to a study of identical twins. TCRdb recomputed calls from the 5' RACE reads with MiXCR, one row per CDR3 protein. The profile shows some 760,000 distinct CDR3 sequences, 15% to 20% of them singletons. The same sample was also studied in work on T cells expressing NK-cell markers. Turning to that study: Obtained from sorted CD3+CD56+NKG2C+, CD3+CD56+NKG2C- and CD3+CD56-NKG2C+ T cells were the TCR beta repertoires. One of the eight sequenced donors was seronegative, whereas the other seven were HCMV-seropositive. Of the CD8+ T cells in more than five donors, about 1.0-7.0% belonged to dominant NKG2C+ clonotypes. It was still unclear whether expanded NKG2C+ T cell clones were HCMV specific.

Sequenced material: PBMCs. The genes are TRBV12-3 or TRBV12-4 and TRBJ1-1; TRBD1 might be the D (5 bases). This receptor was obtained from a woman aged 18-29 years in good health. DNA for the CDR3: TGCGCCAGCAGCCTCCGGGACCGAAACACTGAAGCTTTCTTT. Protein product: CASSLRDRNTEAFF.